This passage covers 11 T cell receptor beta chains from one sample sequenced in a study of blood T cells in healthy people across ages. For the second PCR, which ran for about 6 to 12 cycles, a sample-barcoded 5' primer and a J-beta primer mix were used. TCRdb itself ran the 5' RACE reads through MiXCR, one entry per CDR3 protein. This table has more than 800,000 distinct CDR3 sequences, 40% to 55% appearing once. The source material was blood. The source of these receptors is an older woman in good health.

The genes are TRBV10-1 and TRBJ1-2; the D gene is possibly TRBD1 (6 bases). Germline V lookup: CDR1 WNHNN, CDR2 SYGVQD (reference sequence). The CDR3 is 14 residues long. V dropped 6 bases and J dropped 6 bases, with 17 bases sitting between them. The DNA for the CDR3 is TGCGCCAGCAGGTTAGGCAGGGGTTTACATGGCTACACCTTC. Residues: CASRLGRGLHGYTF.

The J gene is TRBJ2-5, the V gene TRBV20-1; D is possibly TRBD1 or TRBD2 (6 bases each). With 3 bases removed from V and 5 bases from J, the gap between germline ends came to 13 bases. The germline gives CDR1 DFQATT, CDR2 SNEGSKA (reference sequence). CDR3 length: 13 residues. CDR3 coding DNA: TGCAGTGCTAGTTGGGGGGCTCGGGAGACCCAGTACTTC. Its protein product is CSASWGARETQYF.

The genes are TRBV9 and TRBJ2-1; TRBD2 agrees at 8 bases. In germline, CDR1 is SGDLS, CDR2 YYNGEE. The CDR3 is 13 residues long. The trim removed 5 bases at V and 9 bases at J, leaving 7 bases unmatched. In DNA form, the CDR3 reads TGTGCCAGCAGTACTAGCGCGGGGGGTGAGCAGTTCTTC. It is translated as CASSTSAGGEQFF.

A few counts support this clonotype. The genes are TRBV27 and TRBJ1-6; D is undetermined. Germline CDR1 reads MNHEY; CDR2 reads SMNVEV (reference sequence). The CDR3 contains 16 residues. Trimming left V 1 base short and J 7 bases short, with 14 bases between. This chain's CDR3 is CASSLLFKAGNSPLHF. For the CDR3, the DNA is TGTGCCAGCAGTTTATTATTCAAAGCGGGCAATTCACCCCTCCACTTT.

The J gene is TRBJ1-2, the V gene TRBV6-5; 12 positions match TRBD1. This CDR3 contains 14 residues. After removal of 11 bases from V and 2 bases from J, the junction contained 6 bases not matched to a gene. Germline V lookup: CDR1 MNHEY, CDR2 SVGAGI. The chain's CDR3 is CAAKGTGGNYGYTF. In nucleotides, the CDR3 is TGTGCCGCCAAGGGGACAGGGGGCAACTATGGCTACACCTTC.

Ten or more counts support this clonotype. This chain links TRBV20-1 with TRBJ2-7; 14 bases are shared with TRBD2. The germline V gene encodes CDR1 DFQATT and CDR2 SNEGSKA (reference sequence). V trimming: 3 bases; J trimming: 7 bases; junction bases outside the gene matches: 11. CDR3 length equals 16 residues. The CDR3 nucleotides are TGCAGTGCTAGGACTAGCGGGAGGGCCATTCGCAGGGAGCAGTACTTC. It yields the protein CSARTSGRAIRREQYF.

This clonotype came up a few times. This chain joins TRBV9 and TRBJ2-3; D not resolved. Germline V lookup: CDR1 SGDLS, CDR2 YYNGEE. Trimming took off 7 bases at V and 10 bases at J, with 4 bases between the two ends. The CDR3 loop spans 8 amino acids. Here the CDR3 reads CASHPQYF. For the CDR3, the DNA is TGTGCCAGCCACCCGCAGTATTTT.

Details on this clonotype: A junction boundary mismatches the germline segment, possibly from a read error. The chain has TRBV4-1 and TRBJ2-6; either TRBD1 or TRBD2 may supply D (5 bases each). This CDR3 is built from 15 residues. Germline CDR1 MGHRA, CDR2 YSYEKL. This CDR3 is CASSSSGAGADVLTF. CDR3 bases: TGCGCCAGCAGCTCGTCCGGGGCTGGGGCCGACGTCCTGACTTTC.

This chain connects TRBV2 to TRBJ1-6; D unclear. Germline CDR1 SNHLY, CDR2 FYNNEI. Trimming shortened V by 3 bases and J by 7 bases, and 13 bases separated the two germline ends. This CDR3 is built from 15 residues. For the CDR3, the DNA is TGTGCCAGCAGTGAGTCGTTCACGGGAAATTCACCCCTCCACTTT. Amino acid sequence: CASSESFTGNSPLHF.

The V gene is TRBV7-9, the J gene TRBJ1-1; maybe TRBD1 (5 bases). The CDR3 is 15 residues long. CDR1 and CDR2 (germline): SEHNR, FQNEAQ (reference sequence). Trimming took 5 bases from V and 3 from J, leaving 16 bases between them. CDR3 loop: CASSVGAAADTEAFF. CDR3 DNA sequence: TGTGCCAGCAGCGTCGGGGCCGCGGCGGACACTGAAGCTTTCTTT.

The V and J genes are TRBV7-9 and TRBJ2-7; D is ambiguous. The J call is in doubt because the DNA end fits TRBJ2-5 better. This CDR3 is built from 12 residues. In germline, CDR1 is SEHNR, CDR2 FQNEAQ (reference sequence). This CDR3 is CAIRIGVETQYF. The DNA for the CDR3 is TGTGCCATCCGTATTGGGGTGGAGACCCAGTACTTC.